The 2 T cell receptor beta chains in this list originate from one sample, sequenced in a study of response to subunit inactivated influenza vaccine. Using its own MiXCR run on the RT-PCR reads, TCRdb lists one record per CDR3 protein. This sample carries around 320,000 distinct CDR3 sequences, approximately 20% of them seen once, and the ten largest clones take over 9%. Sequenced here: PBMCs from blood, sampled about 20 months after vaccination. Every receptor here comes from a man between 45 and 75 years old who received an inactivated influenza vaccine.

CDR3 coding DNA: TGTGCCAGCAGTTACCATGGGCTAGCGGGGACCAAAGAGACCCAGTACTTC. Encoded protein: CASSYHGLAGTKETQYF. The chain uses TRBV6-2 or TRBV6-3 and TRBJ2-5; the match to TRBD2 covers 9 bases. Germline CDR1 is MNHEY and CDR2 is SVGEGT. The ends lost 2 bases at V and 3 bases at J; junction bases unmatched: 10. The CDR3 length is 17 residues.

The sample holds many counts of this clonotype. CDR3 bases: TGTGCCAGCAGGAGTAGCACAGATACGCAGTATTTT. Translation gives CASRSSTDTQYF. V usage is TRBV7-2 and J usage is TRBJ2-3; D ambiguous. Germline-derived CDR1 and CDR2 are SGHTA and FQGNSA. V shed 6 bases and J shed 0 bases, with 4 bases lying between them. CDR3 length: 12 residues. Full variable domain (outside the CDR3, taken from reference TRBV7-2 and TRBJ2-3): GAGVSQSPSNKVTEKGKDVELRCDPISGHTALYWYRQSLGQGLEFLIYFQGNSAPDKSGLPSDRFSAERTGGSVSTLTIQRTQQEDSAVYLCASRSSTDTQYFGPGTRLTVL.